This is a list of T cell receptor beta chains from one sample in a study of blood T cell repertoires in COVID-19. The method was immunoSEQ multiplex PCR; TCRdb's version includes in-frame clones alone and lacks a portion of them. Of 70,000 or so clones detected, 65% to 85% appear once; the ten largest clones hold about 16%. Input material: peripheral blood. The receptors derive from a man aged 55 to 70 with COVID-19, enrolled during active disease. Each CDR3 is given with its conserved first and last residue. A D gene is named only where the DNA matches it firmly. Clone size is given for some rows only: seen once, a few or many times, or a class if the clone is expanded.

j_gene: TRBJ2-2; v_gene: TRBV24-1; abundance: -; d_gene: -; CDR3aa: CATSDSLTRAGGELFF; CDR3nt: TGTGCCACCAGTGATTCCCTCACGAGGGCGGGCGGGGAGCTGTTTTTT
j_gene: TRBJ2-3; v_gene: TRBV13; abundance: once; d_gene: -; CDR3aa: CASSPAGGTDTQYF; CDR3nt: TGTGCCAGCAGCCCCGCCGGCGGGACGGATACGCAGTATTTT
j_gene: TRBJ2-1; v_gene: TRBV28; abundance: -; d_gene: TRBD1; CDR3aa: CASSFPTGGGNEQFF; CDR3nt: TGTGCCAGCAGTTTTCCTACAGGGGGCGGGAATGAGCAGTTCTTC
j_gene: TRBJ1-6; v_gene: TRBV5-1; abundance: -; d_gene: TRBD1; CDR3aa: CASSLGQGEPLHF; CDR3nt: TGCGCCAGCAGCTTGGGACAGGGGGAACCCCTCCACTTT
j_gene: TRBJ2-5; v_gene: TRBV9; abundance: -; d_gene: TRBD2; CDR3aa: CASSVDGVAGGGETQYF; CDR3nt: TGTGCCAGCAGCGTAGACGGGGTAGCGGGAGGAGGGGAGACCCAGTACTTC
j_gene: TRBJ2-1; v_gene: TRBV6-6; abundance: once; d_gene: -; CDR3aa: CASSYSDTEQFF; CDR3nt: TGTGCCAGCAGTTACTCGGACACTGAGCAGTTCTTC
j_gene: TRBJ2-7; v_gene: TRBV14; abundance: -; d_gene: -; CDR3aa: CASSQQKGIPNEQYF; CDR3nt: TGTGCCAGCAGCCAGCAGAAGGGGATCCCCAACGAGCAGTACTTC
j_gene: TRBJ1-1; v_gene: TRBV9; abundance: -; d_gene: TRBD1; CDR3aa: CASRPTGEWGEAFF; CDR3nt: TGTGCCAGCCGACCGACAGGGGAGTGGGGTGAAGCTTTCTTT
j_gene: TRBJ2-7; v_gene: TRBV5-6; abundance: -; d_gene: TRBD1; CDR3aa: CASSLVGTVVYEQYF; CDR3nt: TGTGCCAGCAGCTTGGTAGGGACAGTCGTATACGAGCAGTACTTC
j_gene: TRBJ1-2; v_gene: TRBV25-1; abundance: -; d_gene: TRBD1; CDR3aa: CASSEYQGAGYGYTF; CDR3nt: TGTGCCAGCAGTGAATATCAGGGGGCGGGCTATGGCTACACCTTC
j_gene: TRBJ2-7; v_gene: TRBV28; abundance: -; d_gene: -; CDR3aa: CASSLRTALREQYF; CDR3nt: TGTGCCAGCAGTCTGAGGACAGCCTTACGGGAGCAGTACTTC
j_gene: TRBJ2-1; v_gene: TRBV19; abundance: -; d_gene: -; CDR3aa: CASRSPGLNEQFF; CDR3nt: TGTGCCAGTAGATCCCCGGGATTGAATGAGCAGTTCTTC
j_gene: TRBJ2-2; v_gene: TRBV7-9; abundance: few; d_gene: TRBD1; CDR3aa: CASSSYRGETGELFF; CDR3nt: TGTGCCAGCAGCTCTTACAGGGGAGAGACCGGGGAGCTGTTTTTT
j_gene: TRBJ2-7; v_gene: TRBV10-1; abundance: -; d_gene: TRBD1; CDR3aa: CASSLGQNYEQYF; CDR3nt: TGCGCCAGCAGCCTGGGACAGAACTACGAGCAGTACTTC
j_gene: TRBJ1-1; v_gene: TRBV2; abundance: -; d_gene: -; CDR3aa: CASRDTANTEAFF; CDR3nt: TGTGCCAGCAGGGATACAGCGAACACTGAAGCTTTCTTT
j_gene: TRBJ2-1; v_gene: TRBV18; abundance: few; d_gene: TRBD2; CDR3aa: CASSPSGGISYNEQFF; CDR3nt: TGTGCCAGCTCACCCAGCGGGGGGATATCCTACAATGAGCAGTTCTTC
j_gene: TRBJ2-2; v_gene: TRBV7-3; abundance: -; d_gene: TRBD1; CDR3aa: CASSQIGTAVTGELFF; CDR3nt: TGTGCCAGCAGTCAAATCGGGACAGCTGTTACCGGGGAGCTGTTTTTT
j_gene: TRBJ2-7; v_gene: TRBV4-1; abundance: -; d_gene: -; CDR3aa: CASSQAGVAYEQYF; CDR3nt: TGCGCCAGCAGCCAAGCAGGGGTGGCCTACGAGCAGTACTTC
j_gene: TRBJ1-4; v_gene: TRBV18; abundance: -; d_gene: TRBD1; CDR3aa: CASSPQRGQPNEKLFF; CDR3nt: TGTGCCAGCTCACCCCAACGGGGACAGCCTAATGAAAAACTGTTTTTT
j_gene: TRBJ2-1; v_gene: TRBV18; abundance: many; d_gene: -; CDR3aa: CASSPPGLVLNEQFF; CDR3nt: TGTGCCAGCTCACCTCCAGGTTTAGTGCTGAATGAGCAGTTCTTC
j_gene: TRBJ2-5; v_gene: TRBV12-5; abundance: -; d_gene: TRBD2; CDR3aa: CASGTSGSGETQYF; CDR3nt: TGTGCTAGTGGGACTAGCGGGAGCGGAGAGACCCAGTACTTC
j_gene: TRBJ2-7; v_gene: TRBV10-2; abundance: once; d_gene: -; CDR3aa: CASSRDRRVGEQYF; CDR3nt: TGCGCCAGCAGTCGCGACCGGAGGGTCGGCGAGCAGTACTTC
j_gene: TRBJ2-7; v_gene: TRBV11-2; abundance: -; d_gene: -; CDR3aa: CASSRTGYEQYF; CDR3nt: TGTGCCAGCAGCCGAACAGGTTACGAGCAGTACTTC
j_gene: TRBJ2-2; v_gene: TRBV7-3; abundance: -; d_gene: TRBD1; CDR3aa: CASSLRQGHTGELFF; CDR3nt: TGTGCCAGCAGCCTAAGACAGGGTCACACCGGGGAGCTGTTTTTT
j_gene: TRBJ2-5; v_gene: TRBV11-3; abundance: -; d_gene: -; CDR3aa: CASSAGETQYF; CDR3nt: TGTGCCAGCAGCGCCGGGGAGACCCAGTACTTC
j_gene: TRBJ1-2; v_gene: TRBV5-5; abundance: -; d_gene: TRBD1; CDR3aa: CASSSIGQAAFYGYTF; CDR3nt: TGTGCCAGCAGCTCAATCGGACAGGCGGCCTTCTATGGCTACACCTTC
j_gene: TRBJ1-5; v_gene: TRBV3-1/TRBV3-2; abundance: -; d_gene: -; CDR3aa: CASSQERTEPQHF; CDR3nt: TGTGCCAGCAGCCAAGAAAGAACGGAGCCCCAGCATTTT
j_gene: TRBJ2-5; v_gene: TRBV27; abundance: -; d_gene: TRBD2; CDR3aa: CASRRETQVTQYF; CDR3nt: TGTGCCAGTAGGCGGGAGACGCAGGTGACCCAGTACTTC
j_gene: TRBJ1-3; v_gene: TRBV12-5; abundance: -; d_gene: TRBD1; CDR3aa: CASGLHRGGNTIYF; CDR3nt: TGTGCTAGTGGCTTACACAGGGGTGGAAACACCATATATTTT
j_gene: TRBJ2-1; v_gene: TRBV2; abundance: -; d_gene: -; CDR3aa: CASSETLESSYNEQFF; CDR3nt: TGTGCCAGCAGTGAAACTCTAGAGAGCTCCTACAATGAGCAGTTCTTC
j_gene: TRBJ2-2; v_gene: TRBV29-1; abundance: -; d_gene: TRBD1; CDR3aa: CSVLQGVTGELFF; CDR3nt: TGCAGCGTTCTACAGGGGGTCACCGGGGAGCTGTTTTTT
j_gene: TRBJ2-2; v_gene: TRBV29-1; abundance: -; d_gene: TRBD1; CDR3aa: CSVGYRGTGELFF; CDR3nt: TGCAGCGTTGGATACAGGGGCACCGGGGAGCTGTTTTTT
j_gene: TRBJ2-5; v_gene: TRBV29-1; abundance: -; d_gene: -; CDR3aa: CSAEGHDQETQYF; CDR3nt: TGCAGCGCTGAGGGGCATGACCAAGAGACCCAGTACTTC
j_gene: TRBJ1-1; v_gene: TRBV28; abundance: many; d_gene: -; CDR3aa: CASSFSVNTEAFF; CDR3nt: TGTGCCAGCAGTTTCTCGGTGAACACTGAAGCTTTCTTT
j_gene: TRBJ2-2; v_gene: TRBV5-4; abundance: -; d_gene: TRBD2; CDR3aa: CASSLAESNTGELFF; CDR3nt: TGTGCCAGCAGCCTAGCGGAATCGAACACCGGGGAGCTGTTTTTT